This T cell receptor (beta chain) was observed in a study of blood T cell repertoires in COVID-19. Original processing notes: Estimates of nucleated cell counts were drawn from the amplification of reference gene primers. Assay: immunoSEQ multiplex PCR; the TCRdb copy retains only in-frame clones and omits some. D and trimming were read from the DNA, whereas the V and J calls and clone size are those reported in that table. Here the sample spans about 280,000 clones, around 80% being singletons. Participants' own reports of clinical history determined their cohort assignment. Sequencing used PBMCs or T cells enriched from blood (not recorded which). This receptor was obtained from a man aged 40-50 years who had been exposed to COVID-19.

The CDR3, as DNA: TGCGCCAGCGGACAGGCGGGACCCTACGAGCAGTACTTC. Its translation: CASGQAGPYEQYF. The V call is TRBV10-1, the J call TRBJ2-7, with a possible D match to TRBD1 (7 bases). The CDR3 sequence is 13 residues long. Trimming pared 8 bases from V and 2 bases from J, leaving 13 bases between. The germline CDR1 and CDR2 sequences are WNHNN and SYGVQD (reference sequence).